The 7 T cell receptor beta chains below come from one sample, sequenced in a study of shared clonotypes between healthy human individuals. The repertoire was sequenced with immunoSEQ multiplex PCR; TCRdb's copy has only in-frame clones and lacks some. The sample contains 950,000 to 1,100,000 clones, about three quarters of which appear only once. Sequencing input: memory CD4+ T cells sorted from blood. Subset indicated: CD45RA-negative fraction. The receptors come from a man aged 18-30 years in good health.

This CDR3 reads CASSKGMGPQHF. The CDR3 coding sequence is TGCGCCAGCAGTAAGGGGATGGGGCCCCAGCATTTT. The chain combines TRBV10-2 with TRBJ1-5; a weak D match, TRBD1 (5 bases). This CDR3 spans 12 amino acids. Per the germline V gene, CDR1 is WSHSY and CDR2 is SAAADI. V lost 5 bases and J lost 9, with 11 bases in between.

The chain is built from TRBV2 and TRBJ2-2, with D tentatively TRBD1 (6 bases). V was pared by 3 bases and J by 5 bases, with 13 bases between. Germline CDR1 is SNHLY and CDR2 is FYNNEI. This CDR3 has 15 residues. The CDR3 is CASSDNRVTTGELFF. For the CDR3, the DNA is TGTGCCAGCAGTGATAACAGGGTGACGACCGGGGAGCTGTTTTTT.

The chain is built from TRBV19 and TRBJ1-5; possible D gene TRBD1, 5 bases. Germline V CDR1 and CDR2: LNHDA, SQIVND (reference sequence). V was shortened by 5 bases and J by 1 base, with 9 bases between the two germline ends. This CDR3 has 14 residues. The DNA of the CDR3 is TGTGCCAGTAGTGGTCAGGGAAGCAATCAGCCCCAGCATTTT. Its translation: CASSGQGSNQPQHF.

The chain uses TRBV14 and TRBJ2-1; 7 bases are a match to TRBD2. Germline V gene sequence: CDR1 SGHDN, CDR2 FVKESK. The CDR3 length is 14 residues. V trimming: 2 bases; J trimming: 10 bases; junction bases outside the gene matches: 8. The CDR3, as DNA: TGTGCCAGCAGCCAACTAGAAGCGGGGAGGGAGCAGTTCTTC. The encoded protein is CASSQLEAGREQFF.

The chain joins TRBV7-9 to TRBJ2-3; D is possibly TRBD2 (5 bases). This CDR3 has 15 amino acids. The germline CDR1 and CDR2 sequences are SEHNR and FQNEAQ (reference sequence). Trimming took off 4 bases at V and 2 bases at J, with 13 bases between the two ends. CDR3 region: CASSSRRGTTDTQYF. In DNA, the CDR3 is TGTGCCAGCAGCTCTAGACGGGGAACCACAGATACGCAGTATTTT. The full variable domain, in which reference TRBV7-9 and TRBJ2-3 provide the parts outside the CDR3, is DTGVSQNPRHKITKRGQNVTFRCDPISEHNRLYWYRQTLGQGPEFLTYFQNEAQLEKSRLLSDRFSAERPKGSFSTLEIQRTEQGDSAMYLCASSSRRGTTDTQYFGPGTRLTVL.

This chain connects TRBV5-1 to TRBJ2-3; 8 nucleotides line up with TRBD2. The CDR3 runs 16 residues. J lost 3 bases, V lost 4 bases, and 10 bases had no gene match. Germline V gene data show CDR1 as SGHRS and CDR2 as YFSETQ. CDR3 region: CASSPVGAGVTDTQYF. In DNA, the CDR3 is TGCGCCAGCAGCCCCGTTGGAGCGGGAGTGACAGATACGCAGTATTTT.

CDR3 sequence reads: CASSYSKQGGGYTF. Here the CDR3 DNA reads TGTGCCAGCAGTTACTCGAAACAGGGGGGCGGCTACACCTTC. The chain joins TRBV6-5 to TRBJ1-2; 8 bases are shared with TRBD1. The germline gives CDR1 MNHEY, CDR2 SVGAGI. This CDR3 contains 14 residues. V lost 0 bases to trimming and J lost 8 bases; unmatched junction nucleotides: 5.